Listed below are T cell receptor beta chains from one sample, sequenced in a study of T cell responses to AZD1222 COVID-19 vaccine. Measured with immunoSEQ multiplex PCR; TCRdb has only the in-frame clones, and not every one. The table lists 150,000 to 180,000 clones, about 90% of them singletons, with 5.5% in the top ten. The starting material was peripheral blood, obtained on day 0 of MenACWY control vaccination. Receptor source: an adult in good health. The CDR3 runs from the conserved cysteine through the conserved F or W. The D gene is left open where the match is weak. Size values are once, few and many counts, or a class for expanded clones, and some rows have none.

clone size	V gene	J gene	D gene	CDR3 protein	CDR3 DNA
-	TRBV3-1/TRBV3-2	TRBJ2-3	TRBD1	CASSQFRGPEDTQYF	TGTGCCAGCAGCCAATTTAGGGGGCCGGAAGATACGCAGTATTTT
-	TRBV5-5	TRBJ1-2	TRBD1	CASSDRDRVPNSYGYTF	TGTGCCAGCAGCGACCGGGACAGGGTACCTAATTCCTATGGCTACACCTTC
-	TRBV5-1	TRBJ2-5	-	CASTSPGAGTQYF	TGCGCCAGCACTTCCCCCGGGGCGGGGACCCAGTACTTC
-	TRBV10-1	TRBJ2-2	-	CASSDGGNFAGELFF	TGCGCCAGCAGTGACGGGGGTAATTTCGCCGGGGAGCTGTTTTTT
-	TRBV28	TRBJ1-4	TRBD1	CASSSGQTNEKLFF	TGTGCCAGCAGTTCGGGACAGACTAATGAAAAACTGTTTTTT
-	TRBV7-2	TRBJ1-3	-	CASSLVSSSGNTIYF	TGTGCCAGCAGCTTAGTGAGCAGCTCTGGAAACACCATATATTTT
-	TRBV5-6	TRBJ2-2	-	CASSFGQGISNTGELFF	TGTGCCAGCAGCTTCGGGCAGGGAATTTCGAACACCGGGGAGCTGTTTTTT
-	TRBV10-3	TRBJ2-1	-	CAISESAGTPNEQFF	TGTGCCATCAGTGAGTCGGCGGGGACCCCCAATGAGCAGTTCTTC
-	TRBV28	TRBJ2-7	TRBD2	CASWTSGRANEQYF	TGTGCCAGTTGGACTAGCGGGAGGGCTAACGAGCAGTACTTC
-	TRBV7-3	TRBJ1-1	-	CASSLGGLTEAFF	TGTGCCAGCAGCCTAGGGGGTCTCACTGAAGCTTTCTTT
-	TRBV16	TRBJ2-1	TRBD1	CASSPRDSFYNEQFF	TGTGCCAGCAGCCCCCGGGACAGTTTCTACAATGAGCAGTTCTTC
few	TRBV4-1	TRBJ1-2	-	CASSQDITAIPVGYTF	TGCGCCAGCAGCCAAGATATAACAGCCATACCAGTAGGCTACACCTTC
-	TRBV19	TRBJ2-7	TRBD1	CASSIDQGAGEQYF	TGTGCCAGTAGTATAGATCAGGGGGCTGGCGAGCAGTACTTC
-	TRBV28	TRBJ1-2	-	CASFERGNLETRFGYTF	TGTGCCAGCTTTGAAAGAGGGAACTTGGAGACTCGATTTGGCTACACCTTC
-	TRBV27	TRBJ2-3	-	CASSLRSGLSTDTQYF	TGTGCCAGCAGTTTAAGGTCGGGCCTAAGCACAGATACGCAGTATTTT
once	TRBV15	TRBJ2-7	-	CATSRDRPYEQYF	TGTGCCACCAGCAGAGATCGCCCCTACGAGCAGTACTTC
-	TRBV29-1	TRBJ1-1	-	CSVLTTRVRSTEAFF	TGCAGCGTTCTAACTACGAGGGTGCGGAGCACTGAAGCTTTCTTT
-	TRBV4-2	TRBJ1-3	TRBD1	CASSQGSGTAGNTIYF	TGTGCCAGCAGCCAGGGCTCCGGGACAGCTGGAAACACCATATATTTT
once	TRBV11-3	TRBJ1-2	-	CASSLGGIPGYGYTF	TGTGCCAGCAGCTTAGGGGGCATCCCGGGCTATGGCTACACCTTC
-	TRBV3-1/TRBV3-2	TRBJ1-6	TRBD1	CASSHGDRNSPLHF	TGTGCCAGCAGCCACGGGGACAGGAATTCACCCCTCCACTTT
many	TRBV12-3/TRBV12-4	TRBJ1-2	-	CASSHDRRGGYTF	TGTGCCAGCAGCCATGACAGGCGGGGCGGCTACACCTTC